This entry concerns a single T cell receptor (beta chain). Its target is not known. These data originate in a study of long-term antiretroviral therapy in people with HIV. It was version v3.0 of the immunoSEQ assay that was run at survey level. Researchers set sequencing to target roughly 35,000-50,000 T-cell genomes per sample. Method: immunoSEQ multiplex PCR; TCRdb's copy keeps in-frame clones and lacks some. The sample includes 15,000 to 20,000 clones, roughly 90% of them seen just once. General study points: Spans of CDR3 length were tighter for HIV repertoires than for controls.

Material: unsorted PBMCs, obtained 0.7 years before starting antiretroviral therapy. This sequence was found in a man over 45 with HIV.

CDR3 region: CASSLVRLYEQYF. CDR3 in DNA: TGTGCCAGCAGCTTAGTAAGGCTCTACGAGCAGTACTTC. The chain combines TRBV7-8 with TRBJ2-7; no clear D gene. Germline loops: CDR1 SGHVS, CDR2 FQNEAQ. The V end lost 1 base, the J end lost 3 bases, and 7 bases lay between the germline ends. The CDR3 extends over 13 amino acids.